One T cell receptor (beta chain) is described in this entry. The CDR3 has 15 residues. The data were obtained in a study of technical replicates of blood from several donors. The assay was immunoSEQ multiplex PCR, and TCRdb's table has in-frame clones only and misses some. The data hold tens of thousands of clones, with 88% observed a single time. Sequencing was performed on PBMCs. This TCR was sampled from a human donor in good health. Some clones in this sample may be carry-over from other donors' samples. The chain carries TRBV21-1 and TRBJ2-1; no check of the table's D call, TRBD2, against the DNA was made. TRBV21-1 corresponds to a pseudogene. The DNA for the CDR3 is TGTGCCAGCAGTCCAGCGGGGGGGACCTACAATGAGCAGTTCTTC. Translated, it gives CASSPAGGTYNEQFF.